One and the same sample provided the 15 T cell receptor beta chains below, sequenced in a study of liver allograft versus peripheral blood T cells (dated by TCRdb to the early 2020s). Context from the whole study: The study compared T cell receptor repertoires found within transplanted livers against repertoires in the peripheral blood of liver transplant recipients.

TCRdb names Illumina MiSeq as the instrument used. TCRdb trimmed the raw reads at Q25, called clones with MiXCR and kept productive beta chains. Records with the same CDR3 protein are collapsed into one entry carrying the most frequent genes and DNA. Recorded for this sample are roughly 2,600 distinct CDR3 sequences; approximately 15% of them occurred a single time. The ten largest account for over 40% of the sample. The receptors come from a human patient who had a liver transplant. After a transplant, the graft donor may have provided part of the T cells.

Comments on this clonotype: This may be a read error: a much more frequent sequence differs by one nucleotide. The chain carries TRBV24-1 and TRBJ2-7, with D maybe TRBD1 (5 bases). The ends were cut back, 1 base at V and 7 bases at J, with 13 bases in the middle. The CDR3 is 14 amino acids. Germline values: CDR1 KGHDR, CDR2 SFDVKD. This CDR3 is CATSDFRQGNEQYF. The CDR3 DNA reads TGTGCCACCAGTGATTTTCGGCAGGGCAATGAGCAGTACTTC.

This chain joins TRBV24-1 and TRBJ2-7, with 9 bases that match TRBD1. Germline-derived CDR1 and CDR2 are KGHDR and SFDVKD. The J segment lost 1 base and the V segment lost 1 base, leaving 10 bases of the junction unmatched. CDR3 length equals 18 residues. This CDR3 reads CATSDFIPRQGDSYEQYF. CDR3 sequence (DNA): TGTGCCACCAGTGATTTTATCCCAAGACAGGGGGATTCCTACGAGCAGTACTTC.

This clonotype is medium-sized by share. The rearrangement links TRBV6-5 to TRBJ1-1; maybe TRBD1 (5 bases). There are 17 residues in the CDR3. The V gene lost 0 bases and the J gene lost 0 bases, with 14 bases spanning the gap. Germline lookup yields CDR1 MNHEY and CDR2 SVGAGI. CDR3 in amino acids: CASSYSRNSGVNTEAFF. In DNA, the CDR3 is TGTGCCAGCAGTTACTCGAGGAATTCGGGGGTGAACACTGAAGCTTTCTTT.

V is TRBV11-2 and J is TRBJ1-1; D not certain. CDR3 size: 12 residues. From germline, CDR1 is SGHAT and CDR2 FQNNGV. Trimming removed 6 bases at V and 7 bases at J, with 12 bases between. The CDR3 nucleotides read TGTGCCAGCAGTTTCGACACCCTTGAAGCTTTCTTT. It is translated as CASSFDTLEAFF.

A remark on this clonotype: This likely traces to a read error, being one base from a far larger clone. The J gene is TRBJ2-7, the V gene TRBV10-3; 15 positions agree with TRBD2. Trimming at V came to 5 bases and at J to 0 bases, leaving 5 bases not matched to a gene. Germline CDR1 and CDR2: ENHRY and SYGVKD. The CDR3 runs 17 residues. CDR3 coding DNA: TGTGCCATCAGTCTGGGACTAGCGGGAGGCCTCTCCTACGAGCAGTACTTC. This codes for CAISLGLAGGLSYEQYF.

Points on this clonotype: A much larger clone lies one base from this, so it may be a read error. This chain's CDR3 is CASAVGAGIEELFF. In DNA, the CDR3 is TGTGCCAGTGCTGTAGGGGCGGGTATTGAAGAACTGTTTTTT. The genes are TRBV6-1 and TRBJ1-4, with D possibly being TRBD1 (5 bases). In germline, CDR1 is MNHNS, CDR2 SASEGT. The CDR3 loop spans 14 amino acids.

This clonotype is labeled as medium-sized (0.01 to 0.1%). The chain couples TRBV5-4 to TRBJ1-6; 9 nucleotides line up with TRBD1. CDR1 and CDR2 from the germline V gene are SGHNT and YYREEE (reference sequence). The CDR3 is 16 residues long. V lost 0 bases, J lost 8 bases, and 6 bases stayed unmatched. CDR3: CASSLGARTGDSPLHF. In DNA form, the CDR3 reads TGTGCCAGCAGCTTGGGGGCCAGGACAGGGGATTCACCCCTCCACTTT.

This clonotype is deemed medium-sized. The chain employs TRBV7-2 and TRBJ2-5; D unresolved. The CDR3 extends over 17 amino acids. The V end was cut by 2 bases, the J end by 2 bases, with 18 bases between. Germline lookup yields CDR1 SGHTA and CDR2 FQGNSA. Here the CDR3 DNA reads TGTGCCAGCAGCTTACAACTAATTAGGAACCAACAAGAGACCCAGTACTTC. Its protein product is CASSLQLIRNQQETQYF.

The sample holds a few counts of this clonotype. The chain has TRBV12-3 or TRBV12-4 and TRBJ2-7; D possibly uses TRBD1 or TRBD2 (5 bases each). The CDR3 is made up of 12 amino acids. The ends were cut back, 5 bases at V and 6 bases at J, with 11 bases in the middle. The CDR3 region has the DNA TGTGCCAGCAGTGGGGGTGGTCTCGAGCAGTACTTC. Amino acids: CASSGGGLEQYF.

CDR3 nucleotide sequence: TGTGCCAGCAGCGCCAGGACAGTAACCAATTCACCCCTCCACTTT. Amino acid sequence: CASSARTVTNSPLHF. The chain combines TRBV11-1 with TRBJ1-6; weak D call: TRBD1 (6 bases). Germline CDR1 and CDR2: SGHAT and FQDESV (reference sequence). The CDR3 covers 15 residues. With 5 bases removed from V and 7 bases from J, the gap between germline ends came to 15 bases.

This chain uses TRBV6-1 with TRBJ2-7; 8 bases line up with TRBD2. The CDR3 runs to 14 residues. V dropped 2 bases and J dropped 7; count of bases not matched to a gene: 7. Germline CDR1 reads MNHNS; CDR2 reads SASEGT. The CDR3 DNA sequence: TGTGCCAGCAGTGAACCCGGGGGGGCGTGGGAGCAGTACTTC. This translates into CASSEPGGAWEQYF.

The V call is TRBV19, the J call TRBJ2-7, with a tentative D call TRBD1 (6 bases). The germline gives CDR1 LNHDA, CDR2 SQIVND (reference sequence). The CDR3 covers 13 residues. V lost 6 bases, J lost 1 base, and 10 bases lay in between. The CDR3 nucleotides are TGTGCCAGTAGGTGGGGGCCTTCCTACGAGCAGTACTTC. Protein: CASRWGPSYEQYF.

Judged by abundance, this clonotype is medium-sized (0.01 to 0.1%). The rearrangement joins TRBV9 to TRBJ2-3; 11 nucleotides align to TRBD1. CDR1 is SGDLS and CDR2 is YYNGEE in the germline V gene. This CDR3 comprises 15 residues. Germline trimming cut 3 bases from V and 8 bases from J; bases unmatched to any gene: 8. This CDR3 is CASSALDRGLVTQYF. The CDR3, as DNA: TGTGCCAGCAGCGCACTGGACAGGGGGCTTGTTACGCAGTATTTT.

This clonotype is judged medium-sized (0.01 to 0.1%). The chain uses TRBV10-3 and TRBJ1-2; 10 bases are shared with TRBD1. The CDR3 is made up of 15 amino acids. V was clipped by 6 bases and J by 8 bases; unmatched bases: 12. Germline V gene lookup returns CDR1 ENHRY and CDR2 SYGVKD. The CDR3 loop reads CAIRDQTGGLRGYTF. DNA of the CDR3: TGTGCCATCAGGGACCAGACAGGGGGCTTAAGGGGCTACACCTTC.

The chain combines TRBV5-5 with TRBJ2-7, with D unclear. Germline V gene lookup returns CDR1 SGHKS and CDR2 YYEKEE (reference sequence). The length of the CDR3 is 13 residues. Trimming removed 0 bases at V and 5 bases at J, with 9 bases between. The CDR3 reads CASSLGQINEQYF. Here the CDR3 DNA reads TGTGCCAGCAGCTTGGGGCAGATCAACGAGCAGTACTTC.